A selection of T cell receptor beta chains follows, all from one sample in a study of response to subunit inactivated influenza vaccine. Each CDR3 protein is one row after TCRdb ran MiXCR on the RT-PCR reads. The table has more than 150,000 distinct CDR3 sequences, roughly 8.7% seen once. The material sequenced was non-naive T cells sorted from PBMCs, taken on the day of vaccination. Receptors originate from a man aged 50 or older who received an inactivated influenza vaccine. CDR3s include the opening cysteine and the closing phenylalanine or tryptophan. Fields, in order: CDR3 DNA, CDR3 protein, J gene, clone size, D gene, V gene, CDR3 length. A D gene is named only where the DNA matches it firmly. A clone size is listed for some rows: how often the clone was seen (once, few, many), or a class if it is expanded.

DNA: TGTGCCAGCAGCCCTGGACACAACCAAGAGACCCAGTACTTC
CDR3: CASSPGHNQETQYF
J: TRBJ2-5
size: many
D: .
V: TRBV3-1
length: 14

DNA: TGTGCCAGCAGTTTATGGGGAGATACGCAGTATTTT
CDR3: CASSLWGDTQYF
J: TRBJ2-3
size: .
D: .
V: TRBV12-3/TRBV12-4
length: 12

DNA: TGTGCCAGCAGTTACTCGGACCTGTATGGGCAGTATTTT
CDR3: CASSYSDLYGQYF
J: TRBJ2-3
size: few
D: .
V: TRBV6-2/TRBV6-3
length: 13

DNA: TGCGCCAGCAGCTTGGCAGGGGGCGCCGGCACCGGGGAGCTGTTTTTT
CDR3: CASSLAGGAGTGELFF
J: TRBJ2-2
size: many
D: TRBD1
V: TRBV5-1
length: 16

DNA: TGTGCCAGCAGCACCGGGACTAGCGGTTTGGAGCAGTTCTTC
CDR3: CASSTGTSGLEQFF
J: TRBJ2-1
size: .
D: TRBD2
V: TRBV7-3
length: 14

DNA: TGTGCCAGCAGCCAAGGAAGCTACTCCCAGTACTTC
CDR3: CASSQGSYSQYF
J: TRBJ2-5
size: few
D: .
V: TRBV3-1
length: 12

DNA: TGCAGTGCTCTTACTAGCGGGAGAGACCAAGAGACCCAGTACTTC
CDR3: CSALTSGRDQETQYF
J: TRBJ2-5
size: .
D: TRBD2
V: TRBV20-1
length: 15

DNA: TGTGCCAGCAGTTCTAGCGGGGGAGATGAGACCCAGTACTTC
CDR3: CASSSSGGDETQYF
J: TRBJ2-5
size: few
D: TRBD2
V: TRBV12-3/TRBV12-4
length: 14

DNA: TGTGCCAGCAGCTACGTAGCGGGAGAAGGGTACGAGCAGTACTTC
CDR3: CASSYVAGEGYEQYF
J: TRBJ2-7
size: few
D: TRBD2
V: TRBV7-6
length: 15

DNA: TGTGCCAGCAGCGTGCAGGGTCAAGTAACAGATACGCAGTATTTT
CDR3: CASSVQGQVTDTQYF
J: TRBJ2-3
size: .
D: .
V: TRBV9
length: 15

DNA: TGTGCTAGTGGTTTGGGCCCCTCCAGCGAGCAGTTCTTC
CDR3: CASGLGPSSEQFF
J: TRBJ2-1
size: .
D: .
V: TRBV12-5
length: 13